The 19 T cell receptor beta chains in this list originate from one sample, sequenced in a study of beta chain features in type 1 diabetes. Expressed TCRB transcripts were sequenced because the isolated RNA had all been reverse transcribed beforehand. This table comes from immunoSEQ multiplex PCR, and its TCRdb copy is limited to in-frame clones, with some not included. The top ten clones hold about 0.05% of a sample with fewer than 250,000 clones, over 65% of them seen once. Source material: naive CD4+ T cells from blood. The receptors shown here come from a man aged 25-45 years in good health.

The chain joins TRBV7-2 to TRBJ2-1; TRBD1 matches 8 bases. Germline V gives CDR1 SGHTA, CDR2 FQGNSA. The ends lost 3 bases at V and 7 bases at J; junction bases unmatched: 5. The CDR3 length is 14 residues. The CDR3 DNA sequence: TGTGCCAGCAGCTTCCGGACAGGGTCAAATGAGCAGTTCTTC. Its translation: CASSFRTGSNEQFF.

The chain couples TRBV29-1 to TRBJ2-1, with D possibly being TRBD1 (6 bases). Germline loops: CDR1 SQVTM, CDR2 ANQGSEA. Trimming shortened V by 4 bases and J by 8 bases, and 15 bases separated the two germline ends. The CDR3 is 13 residues long. The CDR3 nucleotides are TGCAGCGTTGGAAGGGTTGGGGGCGATGAGCAGTTCTTC. Translated: CSVGRVGGDEQFF.

V gene TRBV7-7 combines with J gene TRBJ2-5; unclear D gene. V dropped 1 base and J dropped 0 bases, with 3 bases sitting between them. The CDR3 consists of 13 residues. CDR1 is SSHAT, CDR2 FNYEAQ, per germline (reference sequence). In DNA form, the CDR3 reads TGTGCCAGCAGCTTAGGATACCAAGAGACCCAGTACTTC. Translated, it gives CASSLGYQETQYF.

The chain has TRBV14 and TRBJ2-1; D unclear. The CDR3 covers 15 residues. The germline V gene encodes CDR1 SGHDN and CDR2 FVKESK. V lost 2 bases, J lost 0 bases, and 8 bases lay in between. CDR3 sequence: CASSQWTSSYNEQFF. The DNA of the CDR3 is TGTGCCAGCAGCCAATGGACCAGCTCCTACAATGAGCAGTTCTTC.

The gene calls are TRBV9 and TRBJ2-1; 8 bases fit TRBD2. Looked up from germline, CDR1 is SGDLS and CDR2 is YYNGEE. The ends lost 0 bases at V and 2 bases at J; junction bases unmatched: 7. The CDR3 contains 17 residues. DNA for the CDR3: TGTGCCAGCAGCGTAGTTACCAGCGGGAGCCCCTACAATGAGCAGTTCTTC. Protein product: CASSVVTSGSPYNEQFF. Supplemented by reference TRBV9 and TRBJ2-1, the full variable domain reads DSGVTQTPKHLITATGQRVTLRCSPRSGDLSVYWYQQSLDQGLQFLIQYYNGEERAKGNILERFSAQQFPDLHSELNLSSLELGDSALYFCASSVVTSGSPYNEQFFGPGTRLTVL.

The chain uses TRBV23-1 and TRBJ2-5; TRBD2 is a possible D gene (5 bases). TRBV23-1 is annotated as an ORF whose role is uncertain. The CDR3 covers 13 residues. The ends were cut back, 2 bases at V and 2 bases at J, with 6 bases in the middle. CDR3 sequence: CASSQREQETQYF. The CDR3 bases are TGCGCCAGCAGTCAAAGGGAGCAAGAGACCCAGTACTTC.

This rearrangement joins TRBV30 to TRBJ1-1, with 10 bases fitting TRBD1. After removal of 4 bases from V and 6 bases from J, the junction contained 2 bases not matched to a gene. The CDR3 totals 12 residues. Germline CDR1 GTSNPN, CDR2 SVGIG (reference sequence). This chain's CDR3 is CAWIGQGAEAFF. CDR3 DNA sequence: TGTGCCTGGATAGGACAGGGGGCTGAAGCTTTCTTT.

The genes are TRBV30 and TRBJ2-3; 12 bases are a match to TRBD2. The CDR3 has 14 amino acids. Trimming cost V 1 base and J 4 bases; bases outside gene matches: 0. Germline lookup yields CDR1 GTSNPN and CDR2 SVGIG (reference sequence). The CDR3 region is CAWSASGRADTQYF. The CDR3 DNA reads TGTGCCTGGAGTGCTAGCGGGAGGGCAGATACGCAGTATTTT. Filled out from reference TRBV30 and TRBJ2-3, the complete variable domain reads SQTIHQWPATLVQPVGSPLSLECTVEGTSNPNLYWYRQAAGRGLQLLFYSVGIGQISSEVPQNLSASRPQDRQFILSSKKLLLSDSGFYLCAWSASGRADTQYFGPGTRLTVL.

The chain joins TRBV5-7 to TRBJ2-3; D is possibly TRBD1 (5 bases). TRBV5-7 is designated an ORF whose function remains uncertain. The V end lost 1 base, the J end lost 0 bases, and 21 bases lay between the germline ends. CDR3 length equals 19 residues. As DNA, the CDR3 is TGTGCCAGCAGCTTGTGTGTAGGGGCCGGGCCGGAAAGCACAGATACGCAGTATTTT. Protein: CASSLCVGAGPESTDTQYF.

This clone was found a few times. A read error may account for a junction end that differs from germline. V usage is TRBV7-2 and J usage is TRBJ2-7; 12 bases match TRBD2. CDR1 is SGHTA, CDR2 FQGNSA, per germline. The CDR3 runs to 12 residues. As DNA, the CDR3 is TGTGCCAGCGCGGGGACTAGCGGGCCGAGGGACTTC. Protein sequence: CASAGTSGPRDF.

The chain is built from TRBV11-2 and TRBJ2-6; a weak D match, TRBD2 (5 bases). Trimming took off 5 bases at V and 7 bases at J, with 18 bases between the two ends. Germline V gene lookup returns CDR1 SGHAT and CDR2 FQNNGV. The CDR3 totals 16 residues. CDR3 amino acids: CASSPILGKAANVLTF. Here the CDR3 DNA reads TGTGCCAGCAGCCCGATCCTCGGGAAGGCTGCCAACGTCCTGACTTTC.

The chain uses TRBV30 and TRBJ2-3, with TRBD1 identical over 9 bases. Trimming took 5 bases from V and 1 from J; bases not matched to a gene: 4. Germline lookup yields CDR1 GTSNPN and CDR2 SVGIG (reference sequence). The CDR3 runs to 14 residues. This chain's CDR3 is CAWARDRGTDTQYF. CDR3 coding DNA: TGTGCCTGGGCCCGGGACAGGGGCACAGATACGCAGTATTTT.

This chain links TRBV18 with TRBJ2-5; 9 bases are a match to TRBD2. The CDR3 totals 14 residues. The germline gives CDR1 KGHSH, CDR2 LQKENI. With V trimmed by 3 bases and J by 1 base, 0 bases remained unmatched. The chain's CDR3 is CASSPSGGQETQYF. CDR3 bases: TGTGCCAGCTCACCTAGCGGGGGCCAAGAGACCCAGTACTTC. Supplemented by reference TRBV18 and TRBJ2-5, the full variable domain reads NAGVMQNPRHLVRRRGQEARLRCSPMKGHSHVYWYRQLPEEGLKFMVYLQKENIIDESGMPKERFSAEFPKEGPSILRIQQVVRGDSAAYFCASSPSGGQETQYFGPGTRLLVL.

This clone was observed a few times. V usage is TRBV7-2 and J usage is TRBJ2-1, with TRBD1 matching over 8 bases. J gave up 6 bases and V 5 bases, and 6 bases lay outside the gene matches. Germline V gene sequence: CDR1 SGHTA, CDR2 FQGNSA. The CDR3 covers 14 residues. CDR3 nucleotide sequence: TGTGCCAGCAGCCCAGGACAGGGCCGCAATGAGCAGTTCTTC. It specifies CASSPGQGRNEQFF.

V usage is TRBV30 and J usage is TRBJ2-4, with 12 bases matching TRBD1. The CDR3 sequence is 14 residues long. In germline, CDR1 is GTSNPN, CDR2 SVGIG (reference sequence). V trimming: 0 bases; J trimming: 9 bases; junction bases outside the gene matches: 3. CDR3 bases: TGTGCCTGGAGTGTACGGGGACAGGGGGCCATTCAGTACTTC. The encoded protein is CAWSVRGQGAIQYF.

This chain links TRBV5-1 with TRBJ2-5, with D uncertain. The CDR3 covers 14 residues. The germline V gene has CDR1 SGHRS and CDR2 YFSETQ. The V gene lost 4 bases and the J gene lost 5 bases, with 15 bases spanning the gap. The CDR3 spells CASSDGPSAETQYF. The CDR3 bases are TGCGCCAGCAGCGATGGGCCCTCGGCGGAGACCCAGTACTTC.

The chain joins TRBV29-1 to TRBJ2-5; possible D gene TRBD2, 6 bases. Looked up from germline, CDR1 is SQVTM and CDR2 is ANQGSEA. The CDR3 has 15 amino acids. Trimming removed 0 bases from V and 2 bases from J, with 13 bases in between. The CDR3 sequence is CSVEDRGRPQETQYF. In nucleotides, the CDR3 is TGCAGCGTTGAAGATCGGGGGAGGCCGCAAGAGACCCAGTACTTC.

The rearrangement joins TRBV25-1 to TRBJ2-7; 8 nucleotides match TRBD1. The V gene end was trimmed by 3 bases and the J gene end by 4 bases; junction bases not matched to a gene: 2. The germline V gene encodes CDR1 MGHDK and CDR2 SYGVNS. The CDR3 has 13 amino acids. CDR3 DNA: TGTGCCAGCAGTGACGACAGGGGTTACGAGCAGTACTTC. Encoded protein: CASSDDRGYEQYF.

This rearrangement joins TRBV25-1 to TRBJ2-5; D unclear. The germline V and J ends were trimmed by 6 bases and 4 bases, with 9 bases remaining between them. Germline V gene sequence: CDR1 MGHDK, CDR2 SYGVNS. The CDR3 extends over 12 amino acids. CDR3 sequence reads: CASRGVGETQYF. CDR3 nucleotides: TGTGCCAGCAGAGGAGTTGGAGAGACCCAGTACTTC.